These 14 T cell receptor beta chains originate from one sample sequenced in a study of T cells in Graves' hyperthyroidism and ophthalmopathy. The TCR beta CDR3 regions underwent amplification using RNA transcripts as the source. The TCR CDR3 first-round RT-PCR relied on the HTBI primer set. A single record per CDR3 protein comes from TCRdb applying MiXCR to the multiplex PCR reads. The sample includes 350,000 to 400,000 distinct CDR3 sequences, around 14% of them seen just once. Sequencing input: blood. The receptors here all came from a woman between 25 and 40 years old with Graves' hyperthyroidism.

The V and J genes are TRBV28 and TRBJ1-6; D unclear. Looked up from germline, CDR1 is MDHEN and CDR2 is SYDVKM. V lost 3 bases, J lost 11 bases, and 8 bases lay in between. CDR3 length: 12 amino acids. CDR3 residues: CASSLYGTPLHF. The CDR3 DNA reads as TGTGCCAGCAGTTTGTATGGTACACCCCTCCACTTT.

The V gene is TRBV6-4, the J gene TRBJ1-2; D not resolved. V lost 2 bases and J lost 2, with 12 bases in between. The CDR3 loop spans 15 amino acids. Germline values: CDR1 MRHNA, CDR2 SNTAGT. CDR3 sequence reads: CASSDHKTRNYGYTF. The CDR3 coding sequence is TGTGCCAGCAGTGACCACAAAACAAGGAACTATGGCTACACCTTC.

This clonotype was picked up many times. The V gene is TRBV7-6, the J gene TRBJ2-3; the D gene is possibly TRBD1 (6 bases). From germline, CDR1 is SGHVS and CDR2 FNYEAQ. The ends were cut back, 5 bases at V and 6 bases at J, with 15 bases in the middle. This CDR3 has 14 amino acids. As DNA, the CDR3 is TGTGCCAGCAGCCCGGGACAACAGATGGATACGCAGTATTTT. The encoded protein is CASSPGQQMDTQYF.

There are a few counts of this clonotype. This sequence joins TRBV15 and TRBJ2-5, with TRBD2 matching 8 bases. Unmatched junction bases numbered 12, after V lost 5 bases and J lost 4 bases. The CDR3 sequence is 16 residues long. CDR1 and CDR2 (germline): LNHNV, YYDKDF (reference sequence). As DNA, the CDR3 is TGTGCCACCAGCTGGGCGGCGGGGGGATCCAGAGAGACCCAGTACTTC. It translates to CATSWAAGGSRETQYF.

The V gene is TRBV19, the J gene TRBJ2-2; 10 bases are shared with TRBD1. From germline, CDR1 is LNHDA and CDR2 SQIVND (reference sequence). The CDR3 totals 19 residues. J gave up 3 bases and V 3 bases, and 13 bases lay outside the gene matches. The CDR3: CASSMREQEGTGDTGELFF. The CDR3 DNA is TGTGCCAGTAGTATGAGGGAACAAGAGGGGACAGGGGACACCGGGGAGCTGTTTTTT.

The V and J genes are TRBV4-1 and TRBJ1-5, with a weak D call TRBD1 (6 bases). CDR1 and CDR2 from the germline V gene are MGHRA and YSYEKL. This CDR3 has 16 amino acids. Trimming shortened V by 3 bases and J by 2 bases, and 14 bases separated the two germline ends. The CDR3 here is CASSQGGGRGNQPQHF. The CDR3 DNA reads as TGCGCCAGCAGCCAGGGGGGGGGCAGGGGCAATCAGCCCCAGCATTTT.

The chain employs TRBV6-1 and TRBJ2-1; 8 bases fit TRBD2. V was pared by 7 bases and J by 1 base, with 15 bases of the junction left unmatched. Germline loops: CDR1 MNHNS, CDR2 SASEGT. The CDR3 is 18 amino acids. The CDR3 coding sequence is TGTGCCAGCAACCCCGGGACTAGTGGGATTAGGTCCTACAATGAGCAGTTCTTC. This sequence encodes CASNPGTSGIRSYNEQFF.

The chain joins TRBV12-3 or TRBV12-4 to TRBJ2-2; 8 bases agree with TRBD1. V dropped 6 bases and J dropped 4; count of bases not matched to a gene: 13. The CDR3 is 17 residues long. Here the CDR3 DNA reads TGTGCCAGCAGACCGGGGACAGGTTCCACTAGCACCGGGGAGCTGTTTTTT. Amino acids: CASRPGTGSTSTGELFF.

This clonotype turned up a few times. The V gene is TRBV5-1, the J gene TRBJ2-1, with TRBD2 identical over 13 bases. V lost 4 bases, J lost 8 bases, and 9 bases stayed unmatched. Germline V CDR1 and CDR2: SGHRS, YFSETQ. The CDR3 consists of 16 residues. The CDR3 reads CASSVLLAGGLDEQFF. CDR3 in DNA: TGCGCCAGCAGCGTTTTACTAGCGGGAGGGTTAGATGAGCAGTTCTTC.

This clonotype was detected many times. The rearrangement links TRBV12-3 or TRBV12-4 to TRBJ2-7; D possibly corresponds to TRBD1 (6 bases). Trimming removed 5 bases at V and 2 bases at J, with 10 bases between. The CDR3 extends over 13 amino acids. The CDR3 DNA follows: TGTGCCAGCAGTCTGGACAGTACCTACGAGCAGTACTTC. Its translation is CASSLDSTYEQYF.

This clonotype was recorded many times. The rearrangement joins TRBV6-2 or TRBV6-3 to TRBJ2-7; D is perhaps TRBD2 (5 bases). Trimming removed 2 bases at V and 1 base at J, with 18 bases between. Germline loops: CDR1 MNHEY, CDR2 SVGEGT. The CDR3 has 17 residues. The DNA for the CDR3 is TGTGCCAGCAGTTACAGGACTGGCCGGTTGAGTTCCTACGAGCAGTACTTC. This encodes CASSYRTGRLSSYEQYF.

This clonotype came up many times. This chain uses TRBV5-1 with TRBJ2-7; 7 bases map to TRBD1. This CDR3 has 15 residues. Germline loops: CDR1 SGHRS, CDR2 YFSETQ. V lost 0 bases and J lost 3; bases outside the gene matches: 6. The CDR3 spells CASSLEVGDSYEQYF. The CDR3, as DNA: TGCGCCAGCAGCTTGGAGGTAGGGGACAGCTACGAGCAGTACTTC.

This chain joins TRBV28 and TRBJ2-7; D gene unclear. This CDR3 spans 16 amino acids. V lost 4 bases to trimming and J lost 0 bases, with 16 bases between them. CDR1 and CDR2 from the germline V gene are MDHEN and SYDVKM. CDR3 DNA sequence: TGTGCCAGCAGTTCCCTATTTCGGGTGAGCTCCTACGAGCAGTACTTC. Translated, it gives CASSSLFRVSSYEQYF.

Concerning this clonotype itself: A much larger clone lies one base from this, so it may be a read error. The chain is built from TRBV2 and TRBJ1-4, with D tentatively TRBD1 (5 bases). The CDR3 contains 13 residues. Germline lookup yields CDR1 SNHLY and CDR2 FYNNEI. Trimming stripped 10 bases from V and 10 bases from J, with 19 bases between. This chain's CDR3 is CATIEAGRGKLFF. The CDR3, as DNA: TGTGCCACTATTGAGGCAGGGCGAGGAAAACTGTTTTTT.